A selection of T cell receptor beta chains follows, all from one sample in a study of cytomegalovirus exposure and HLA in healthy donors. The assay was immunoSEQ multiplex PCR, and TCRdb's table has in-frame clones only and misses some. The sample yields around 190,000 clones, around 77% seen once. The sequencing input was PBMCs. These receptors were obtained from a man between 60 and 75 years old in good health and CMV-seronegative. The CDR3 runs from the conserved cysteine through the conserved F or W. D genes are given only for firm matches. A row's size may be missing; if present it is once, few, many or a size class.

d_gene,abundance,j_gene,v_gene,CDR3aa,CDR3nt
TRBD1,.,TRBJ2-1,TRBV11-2,CASSLDRGQLDEQFF,TGTGCCAGCAGCTTAGACAGGGGGCAGTTAGATGAGCAGTTCTTC
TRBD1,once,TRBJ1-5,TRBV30,CAWSLSTGPTQPQHF,TGTGCCTGGAGTCTTTCGACAGGGCCGACTCAGCCCCAGCATTTT
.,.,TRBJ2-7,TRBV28,CASSLVSGSSYEQYF,TGTGCCAGCAGTTTGGTTTCGGGATCGTCCTACGAGCAGTACTTC
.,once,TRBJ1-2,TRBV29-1,CSVLAGGYTF,TGCAGCGTTTTGGCGGGCGGCTACACCTTC
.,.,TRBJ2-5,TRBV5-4,CASSSSSVVQETQYF,TGTGCCAGCAGCAGCTCTAGCGTGGTACAAGAGACCCAATACTTC
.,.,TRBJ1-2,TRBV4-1,CASSLDSTAYGYTF,TGCGCCAGCAGCCTAGACTCGACAGCCTATGGCTACACCTTC
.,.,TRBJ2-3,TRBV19,CASSSTGTDTQYF,TGTGCCAGTTCGTCCACTGGCACAGATACGCAGTATTTT
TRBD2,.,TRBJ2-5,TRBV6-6,CASSYSAGAQETQYF,TGTGCCAGCAGTTACTCCGCGGGAGCACAAGAGACCCAGTACTTC
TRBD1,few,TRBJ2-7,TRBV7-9,CASSSTGGQYEQYF,TGTGCCAGCAGCTCAACAGGGGGCCAATACGAGCAGTACTTC
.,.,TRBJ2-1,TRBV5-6,CASSFAGREQFF,TGTGCCAGCAGCTTCGCGGGACGCGAGCAGTTCTTC
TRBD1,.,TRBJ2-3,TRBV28,CASSRWTGSADTQYF,TGTGCCAGCAGTCGATGGACAGGGAGCGCAGATACGCAGTATTTT
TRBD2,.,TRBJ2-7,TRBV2,CASSVLAGGSGEQYF,TGTGCCAGCAGTGTGCTTGCGGGAGGGTCTGGAGAGCAGTACTTC
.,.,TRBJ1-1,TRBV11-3,CASSPRGVTEAFF,TGTGCCAGCAGCCCCCGTGGAGTCACTGAAGCTTTCTTT
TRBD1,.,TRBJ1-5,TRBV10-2,CASSKDRGGNQPQHF,TGCGCCAGCAGTAAGGACAGGGGGGGCAATCAGCCCCAGCATTTT
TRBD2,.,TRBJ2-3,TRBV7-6,CASSPGTSGTDTQYF,TGTGCCAGCAGCCCCGGGACTAGCGGCACAGATACGCAGTATTTT
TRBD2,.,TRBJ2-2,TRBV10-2,CASSELSGAGELFF,TGCGCCAGCAGTGAGCTTAGCGGGGCCGGGGAGCTGTTTTTT
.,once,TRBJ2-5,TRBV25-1,CASSESLGRGETQYF,TGTGCCAGCAGTGAATCCCTTGGGAGAGGCGAGACCCAGTACTTC
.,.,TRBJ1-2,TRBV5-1,CASSLAGMNGYTF,TGCGCCAGCAGCTTGGCGGGGATGAATGGCTACACCTTC
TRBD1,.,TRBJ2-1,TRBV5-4,CASSRGDRGSYNEQFF,TGTGCCAGCAGCAGAGGGGACAGGGGTTCCTACAATGAGCAGTTCTTC
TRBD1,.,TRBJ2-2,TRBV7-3,CASSSGTGANTGELFF,TGTGCCAGCAGCTCCGGGACAGGGGCGAACACCGGGGAGCTGTTTTTT
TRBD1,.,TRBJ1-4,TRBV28,CASSTRGQVHEKLFF,TGTGCCAGCAGTACTCGAGGACAGGTTCATGAAAAACTGTTTTTT
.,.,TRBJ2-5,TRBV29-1,CSVEDPGFSTQYF,TGCAGCGTTGAAGATCCCGGATTTAGCACCCAGTACTTC
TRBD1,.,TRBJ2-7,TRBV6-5,CASSYSWTGESYEQYF,TGTGCCAGCAGTTATTCCTGGACAGGGGAGTCCTACGAGCAGTACTTC
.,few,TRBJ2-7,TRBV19,CASSIGPISTYEQYF,TGTGCCAGTAGTATAGGTCCTATCTCCACCTACGAGCAGTACTTC
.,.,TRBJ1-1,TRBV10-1,CASSESGGNTEAFF,TGCGCCAGCAGTGAGTCGGGGGGGAACACTGAAGCTTTCTTT
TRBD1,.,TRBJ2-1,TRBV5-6,CASSFGTGNHNEQFF,TGTGCCAGCAGCTTCGGGACAGGGAACCACAATGAGCAGTTCTTC
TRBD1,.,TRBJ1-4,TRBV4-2,CASSQAGGYEKLFF,TGTGCCAGCAGCCAAGCAGGGGGCTACGAAAAACTGTTTTTT
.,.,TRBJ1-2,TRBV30,CAWSGSDLNYGYPF,TGTGCCTGGAGTGGGTCAGATTTAAACTATGGCTACCCCTTC
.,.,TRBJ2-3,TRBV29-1,CSVGAISDTQYF,TGCAGCGTTGGGGCCATCTCAGATACGCAGTATTTT
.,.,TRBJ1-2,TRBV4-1,CASSQDRVLNYGYTF,TGCGCCAGCAGCCAAGACAGGGTCTTGAACTATGGCTACACCTTC
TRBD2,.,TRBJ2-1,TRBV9,CASSGSGNTYNEQFF,TGTGCCAGCAGCGGAAGCGGGAACACCTACAATGAGCAGTTCTTC
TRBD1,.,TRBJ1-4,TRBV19,CASTRQGTNEKLFF,TGTGCCAGTACTAGACAGGGGACTAATGAAAAACTGTTTTTT
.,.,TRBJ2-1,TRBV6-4,CASSEVGGPGVNEQFF,TGTGCCAGCAGTGAGGTGGGGGGGCCTGGGGTCAATGAGCAGTTCTTC
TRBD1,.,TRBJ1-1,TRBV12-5,CASGLARGMMGHTEAFF,TGTGCTAGTGGTTTGGCCAGGGGGATGATGGGGCACACTGAAGCTTTCTTT
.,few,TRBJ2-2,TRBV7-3,CASSYGGNTGELFF,TGTGCCAGCAGCTACGGGGGAAACACCGGGGAGCTGTTTTTT
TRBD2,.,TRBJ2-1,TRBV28,CASSPWTSGSWDEQFF,TGTGCCAGCAGTCCATGGACTAGCGGGAGTTGGGATGAGCAGTTCTTC
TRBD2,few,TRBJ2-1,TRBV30,CAWSAARTSGRQGEQFF,TGTGCCTGGAGTGCGGCCCGGACTAGCGGGAGACAAGGTGAGCAGTTCTTC
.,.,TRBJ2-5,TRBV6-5,CASSYQETQYF,TGTGCCAGCAGTTACCAGGAGACCCAGTACTTC